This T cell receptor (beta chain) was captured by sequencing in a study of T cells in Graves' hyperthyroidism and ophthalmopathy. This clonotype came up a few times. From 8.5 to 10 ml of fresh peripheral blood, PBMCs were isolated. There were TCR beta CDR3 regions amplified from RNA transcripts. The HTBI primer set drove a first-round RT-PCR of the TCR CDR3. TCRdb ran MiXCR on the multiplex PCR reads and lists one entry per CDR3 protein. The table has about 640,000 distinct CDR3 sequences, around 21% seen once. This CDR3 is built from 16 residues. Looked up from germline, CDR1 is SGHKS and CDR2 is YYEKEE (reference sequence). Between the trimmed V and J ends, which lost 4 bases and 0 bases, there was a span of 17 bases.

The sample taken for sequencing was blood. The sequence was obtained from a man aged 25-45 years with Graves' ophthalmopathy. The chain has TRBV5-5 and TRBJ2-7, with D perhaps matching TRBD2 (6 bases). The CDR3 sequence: CASSSGVGGGSYEQYF. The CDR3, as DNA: TGTGCCAGCAGCAGCGGCGTTGGGGGAGGCTCCTACGAGCAGTACTTC.